This T cell receptor (beta chain) was identified in a study of CD4+ T cells in melanoma. Overall study results and limits: Neoantigen-specific CD4+ T cells in melanoma reportedly had diverse differentiation states.

The data were produced by immunoSEQ multiplex PCR, yet TCRdb's version contains in-frame clones alone and is incomplete. The sample records some 10,000 clones, around 63% being singletons. The V end was cut by 4 bases, the J end by 12 bases, with 15 bases between. Germline assignment: CDR1 LNHDA and CDR2 SQIVND (reference sequence). The CDR3 covers 12 residues. A word on this clone: No antigen is known for it.

The rearrangement joins TRBV19 to TRBJ1-2, with no clear D. This TCR was recovered from a human donor with melanoma. Sequencing input: peripheral blood. CDR3 region: CASSNPTSDNTF. In DNA, the CDR3 is TGTGCCAGTAGTAATCCGACAAGCGATAACACCTTC.